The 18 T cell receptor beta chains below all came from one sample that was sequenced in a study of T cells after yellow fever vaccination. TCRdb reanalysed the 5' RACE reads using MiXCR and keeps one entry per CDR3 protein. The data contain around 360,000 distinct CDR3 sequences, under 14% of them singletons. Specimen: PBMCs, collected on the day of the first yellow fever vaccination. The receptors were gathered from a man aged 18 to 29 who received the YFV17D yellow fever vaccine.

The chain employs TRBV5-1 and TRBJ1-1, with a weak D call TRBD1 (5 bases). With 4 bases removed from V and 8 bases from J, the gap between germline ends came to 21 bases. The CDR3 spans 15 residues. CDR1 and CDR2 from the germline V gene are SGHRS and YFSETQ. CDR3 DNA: TGCGCCAGCAGCCGTACAATAGTGGGGGACTTCGAAGCTTTCTTT. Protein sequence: CASSRTIVGDFEAFF.

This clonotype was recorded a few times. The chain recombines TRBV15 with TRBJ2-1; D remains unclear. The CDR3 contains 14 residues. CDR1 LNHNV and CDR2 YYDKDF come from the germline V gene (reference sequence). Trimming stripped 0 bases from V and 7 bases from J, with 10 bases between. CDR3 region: CATSRDRATNEQFF. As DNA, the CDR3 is TGTGCCACCAGCAGAGATCGAGCGACGAATGAGCAGTTCTTC.

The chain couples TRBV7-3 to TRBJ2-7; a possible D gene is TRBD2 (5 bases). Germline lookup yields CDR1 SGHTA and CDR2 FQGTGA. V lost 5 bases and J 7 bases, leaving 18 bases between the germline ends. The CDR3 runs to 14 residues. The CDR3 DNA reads TGTGCCAGCAGCCGTGGACCCGAATCGGGGGAGCAGTACTTC. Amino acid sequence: CASSRGPESGEQYF.

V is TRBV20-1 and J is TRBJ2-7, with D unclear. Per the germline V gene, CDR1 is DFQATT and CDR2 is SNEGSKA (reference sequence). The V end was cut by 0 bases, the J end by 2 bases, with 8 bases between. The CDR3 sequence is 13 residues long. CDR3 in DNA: TGCAGTGCTAGAGAGGGTACAGCCTACGAGCAGTACTTC. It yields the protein CSAREGTAYEQYF.

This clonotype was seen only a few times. For the CDR3, the DNA is TGTGCCAGCAGCTCCGGGCTGGTGCAGCCCCAGCATTTT. Amino acids: CASSSGLVQPQHF. V gene TRBV7-2 combines with J gene TRBJ1-5; D gene uncertain. Trimming left V 4 bases short and J 7 bases short, with 11 bases between. Per the germline V gene, CDR1 is SGHTA and CDR2 is FQGNSA. The CDR3 extends over 13 amino acids.

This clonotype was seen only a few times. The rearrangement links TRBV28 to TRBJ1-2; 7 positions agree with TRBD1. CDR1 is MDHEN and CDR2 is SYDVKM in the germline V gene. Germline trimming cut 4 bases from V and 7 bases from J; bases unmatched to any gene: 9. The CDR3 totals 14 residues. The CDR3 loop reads CASSWGRGQVGYTF. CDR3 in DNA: TGTGCCAGCAGTTGGGGGAGGGGGCAAGTTGGCTACACCTTC.

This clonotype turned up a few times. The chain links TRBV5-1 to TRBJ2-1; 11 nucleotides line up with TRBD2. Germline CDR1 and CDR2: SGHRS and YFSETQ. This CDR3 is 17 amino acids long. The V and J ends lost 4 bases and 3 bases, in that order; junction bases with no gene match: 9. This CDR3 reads CASSPSSGGTNYNEQFF. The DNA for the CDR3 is TGCGCCAGCAGCCCATCTAGCGGGGGGACCAACTACAATGAGCAGTTCTTC.

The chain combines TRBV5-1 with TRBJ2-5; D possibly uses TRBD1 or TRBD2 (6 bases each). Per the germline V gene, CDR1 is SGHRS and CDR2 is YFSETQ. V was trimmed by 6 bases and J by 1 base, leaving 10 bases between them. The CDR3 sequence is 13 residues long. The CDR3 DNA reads TGCGCCAGCACGGGGGACACCCAAGAGACCCAGTACTTC. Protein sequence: CASTGDTQETQYF.

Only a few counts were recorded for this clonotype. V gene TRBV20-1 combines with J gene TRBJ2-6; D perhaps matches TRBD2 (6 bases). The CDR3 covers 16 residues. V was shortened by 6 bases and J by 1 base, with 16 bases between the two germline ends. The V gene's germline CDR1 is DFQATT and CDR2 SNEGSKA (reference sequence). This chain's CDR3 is CSAWGDLTSGANVLTF. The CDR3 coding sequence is TGCAGTGCGTGGGGGGATCTAACGTCTGGGGCCAACGTCCTGACTTTC.

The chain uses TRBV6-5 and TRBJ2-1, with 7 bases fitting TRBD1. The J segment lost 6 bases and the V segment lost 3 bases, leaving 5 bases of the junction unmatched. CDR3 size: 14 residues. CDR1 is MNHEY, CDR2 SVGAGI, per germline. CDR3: CASSYMTGSNEQFF. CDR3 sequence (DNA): TGTGCCAGCAGTTATATGACAGGGAGCAATGAGCAGTTCTTC.

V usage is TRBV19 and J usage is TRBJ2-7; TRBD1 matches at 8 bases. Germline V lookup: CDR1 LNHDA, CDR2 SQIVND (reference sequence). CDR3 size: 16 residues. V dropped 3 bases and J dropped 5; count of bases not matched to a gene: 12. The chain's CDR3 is CASSIPSKTGVNEQYV. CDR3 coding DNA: TGTGCCAGTAGTATCCCCTCCAAGACAGGGGTCAACGAGCAGTACGTC.

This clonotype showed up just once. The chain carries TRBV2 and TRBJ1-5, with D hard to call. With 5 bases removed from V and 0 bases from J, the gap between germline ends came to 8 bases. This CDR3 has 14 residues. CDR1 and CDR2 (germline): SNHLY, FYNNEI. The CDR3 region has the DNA TGTGCCAGCAGTCCTACAAATAGCAATCAGCCCCAGCATTTT. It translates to CASSPTNSNQPQHF. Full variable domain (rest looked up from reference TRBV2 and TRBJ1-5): EPEVTQTPSHQVTQMGQEVILRCVPISNHLYFYWYRQILGQKVEFLVSFYNNEISEKSEIFDDQFSVERPDGSNFTLKIRSTKLEDSAMYFCASSPTNSNQPQHFGDGTRLSIL.

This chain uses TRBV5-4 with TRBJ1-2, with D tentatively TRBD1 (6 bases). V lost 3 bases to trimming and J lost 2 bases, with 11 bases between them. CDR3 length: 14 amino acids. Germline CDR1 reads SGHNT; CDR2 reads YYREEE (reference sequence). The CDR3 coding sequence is TGTGCCAGCAGCTCAAAGGGGGGCAACTATGGCTACACCTTC. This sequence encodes CASSSKGGNYGYTF.

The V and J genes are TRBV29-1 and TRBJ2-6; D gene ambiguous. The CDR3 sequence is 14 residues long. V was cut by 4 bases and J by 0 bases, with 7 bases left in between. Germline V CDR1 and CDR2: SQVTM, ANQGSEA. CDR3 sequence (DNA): TGCAGCGTTGTACAGAGCTCTGGGGCCAACGTCCTGACTTTC. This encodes CSVVQSSGANVLTF.

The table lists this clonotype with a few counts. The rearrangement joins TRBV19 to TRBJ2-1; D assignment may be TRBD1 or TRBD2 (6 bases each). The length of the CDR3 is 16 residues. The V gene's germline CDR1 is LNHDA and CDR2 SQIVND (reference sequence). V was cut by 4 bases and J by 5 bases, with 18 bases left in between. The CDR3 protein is CASSTVIGGGNNEQFF. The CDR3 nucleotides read TGTGCCAGTAGTACCGTGATAGGGGGAGGAAACAATGAGCAGTTCTTC.

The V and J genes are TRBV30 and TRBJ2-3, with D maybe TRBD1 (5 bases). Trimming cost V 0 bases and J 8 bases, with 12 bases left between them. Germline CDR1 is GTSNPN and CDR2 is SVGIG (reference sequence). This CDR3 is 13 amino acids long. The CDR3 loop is CAWSVRGGGTQYF. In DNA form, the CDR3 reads TGTGCCTGGAGTGTAAGGGGCGGTGGTACGCAGTATTTT.

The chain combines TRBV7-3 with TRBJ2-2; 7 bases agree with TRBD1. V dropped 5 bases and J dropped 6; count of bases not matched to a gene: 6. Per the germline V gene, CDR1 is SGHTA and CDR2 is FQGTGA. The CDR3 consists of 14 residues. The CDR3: CASSQTGAPGELFF. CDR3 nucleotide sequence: TGTGCCAGCAGCCAAACAGGGGCGCCCGGGGAGCTGTTTTTT.

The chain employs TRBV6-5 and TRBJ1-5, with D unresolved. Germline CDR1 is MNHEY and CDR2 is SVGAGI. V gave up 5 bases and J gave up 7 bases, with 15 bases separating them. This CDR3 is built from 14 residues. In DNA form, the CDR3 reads TGTGCCAGCAGTACTTTAGGGTATGGACAGCCCCAGCATTTT. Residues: CASSTLGYGQPQHF.